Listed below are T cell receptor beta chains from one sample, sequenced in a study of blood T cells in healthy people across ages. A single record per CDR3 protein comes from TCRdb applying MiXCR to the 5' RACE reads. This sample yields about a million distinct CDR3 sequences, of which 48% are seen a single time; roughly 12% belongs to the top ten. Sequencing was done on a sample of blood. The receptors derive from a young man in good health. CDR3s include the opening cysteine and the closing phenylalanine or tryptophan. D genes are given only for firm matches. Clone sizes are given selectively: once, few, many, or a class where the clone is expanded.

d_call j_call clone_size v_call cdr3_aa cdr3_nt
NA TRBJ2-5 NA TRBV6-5 CASSKGETQYF TGTGCCAGCAGTAAGGGAGAGACCCAGTACTTC
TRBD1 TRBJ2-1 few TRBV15 CATSRDRSRGTNEQFF TGTGCCACCAGCAGGGACAGGAGTCGAGGTACGAATGAGCAGTTCTTC
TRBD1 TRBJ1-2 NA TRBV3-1 CASSQITDRSARTGYGYTF TGTGCCAGCAGCCAAATTACGGATAGATCAGCGCGGACAGGGTATGGCTACACCTTC
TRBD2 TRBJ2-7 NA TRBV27 CASSPSPLAGVWEQYF TGTGCCAGCAGTCCCTCCCCGCTAGCGGGGGTGTGGGAGCAGTACTTC
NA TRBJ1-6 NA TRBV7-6 CASSLEKGQKSPLHF TGTGCCAGCAGCTTAGAAAAAGGACAGAAATCACCCCTCCACTTT
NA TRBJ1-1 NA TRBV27 CASSVRAFHTEAFF TGTGCCAGCAGTGTTAGGGCATTTCACACTGAAGCTTTCTTT
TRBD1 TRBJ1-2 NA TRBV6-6 CASTRDRGAYGYTF TGTGCCAGCACTCGAGACAGGGGCGCTTATGGCTACACCTTC
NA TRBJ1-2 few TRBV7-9 CASSGAAGPTYGYTF TGTGCCAGCAGCGGGGCGGCCGGTCCTACCTATGGCTACACCTTC
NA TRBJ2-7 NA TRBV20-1 CSAEGDQTSYEQYF TGCAGTGCCGAGGGGGACCAAACCTCCTACGAGCAGTACTTC
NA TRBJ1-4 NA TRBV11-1 CASSSGTSLKEKLFF TGTGCCAGCAGCTCCGGGACCTCTCTCAAAGAAAAACTGTTTTTT
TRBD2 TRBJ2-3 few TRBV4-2 CASSQGASGGASDTQYF TGTGCCAGCAGCCAAGGTGCTAGCGGGGGGGCTTCAGATACGCAGTATTTT
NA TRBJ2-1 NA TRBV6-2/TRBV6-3 CASSYSERFENEQFF TGTGCCAGCAGTTACTCAGAGAGGTTCGAGAATGAGCAGTTCTTC
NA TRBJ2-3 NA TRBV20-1 CSAAGGTGRGTQYF TGCAGTGCTGCGGGGGGGACAGGGAGGGGTACGCAGTATTTT
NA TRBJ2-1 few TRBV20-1 CSVGGGYYNEQFF TGCAGTGTAGGGGGGGGGTACTACAATGAGCAGTTCTTC
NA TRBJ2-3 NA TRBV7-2 CASSLDTGTGSTQYF TGTGCCAGCAGCTTAGACACCGGAACAGGGAGTACGCAGTATTTT
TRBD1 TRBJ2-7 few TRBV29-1 CSVYRDREYEQYF TGCAGCGTTTACCGGGACAGGGAATACGAGCAGTACTTC
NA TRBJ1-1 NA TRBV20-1 CSARFSSGGNTETFF TGCAGTGCTAGGTTTTCATCGGGGGGGAACACTGAAACTTTCTTT
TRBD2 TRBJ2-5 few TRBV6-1 CASRKGLGGQETQYF TGTGCCAGCAGGAAAGGACTAGGAGGCCAAGAGACCCAGTACTTC
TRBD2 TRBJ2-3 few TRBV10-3 CAISARSGGPSSTDTQYF TGTGCCATCAGTGCCCGAAGCGGGGGACCCTCAAGCACAGATACGCAGTATTTT
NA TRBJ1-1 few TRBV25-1 CASSGGLGNTEAFF TGTGCCAGCAGTGGGGGCTTGGGGAACACTGAAGCTTTCTTT
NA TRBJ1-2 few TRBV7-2 CASAYYESSNYGYTF TGTGCCAGCGCATATTACGAGTCGTCTAACTATGGCTACACCTTC
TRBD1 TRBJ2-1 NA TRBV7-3 CASSLDRAREQFF TGTGCCAGCAGCTTGGACAGGGCGAGGGAGCAGTTCTTC
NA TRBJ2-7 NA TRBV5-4 CASSLDSSHEQYF TGTGCCAGCAGCTTGGATAGCAGCCACGAGCAGTACTTC
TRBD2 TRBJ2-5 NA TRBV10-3 CAISESTSGGPAQEAQYF TGTGCCATCAGTGAGTCGACTAGCGGGGGGCCTGCCCAAGAGGCCCAGTACTTC
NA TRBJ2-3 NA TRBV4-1 CASSQQDTSTDTQYF TGCGCCAGCAGCCAACAGGACACAAGCACAGATACGCAGTATTTT
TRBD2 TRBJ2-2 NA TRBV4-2 CASSQDPAGEAGELFF TGTGCCAGCAGCCAAGATCCAGCGGGGGAAGCCGGGGAGCTGTTTTTT
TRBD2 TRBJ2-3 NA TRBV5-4 CASRLAGGATDTQYF TGTGCCAGCAGACTAGCGGGGGGGGCCACAGATACGCAGTATTTT
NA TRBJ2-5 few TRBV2 CASYTQVQETQYF TGTGCCAGCTATACCCAGGTCCAGGAGACCCAGTACTTC
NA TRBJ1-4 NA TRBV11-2 CASSLAEGNEKLFF TGTGCCAGCAGCCTGGCCGAAGGGAATGAAAAACTGTTTTTT
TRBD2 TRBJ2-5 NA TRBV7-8 CASSDWTSAQETQYF TGTGCCAGCAGCGACTGGACTAGCGCACAAGAGACCCAGTACTTC
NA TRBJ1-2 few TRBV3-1 CASSQVGTGNGYTF TGTGCCAGCAGCCAAGTGGGCACGGGTAATGGCTACACCTTC
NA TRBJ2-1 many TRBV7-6 CASSPFDNEQFF TGTGCCAGCAGCCCCTTCGATAATGAGCAGTTCTTC
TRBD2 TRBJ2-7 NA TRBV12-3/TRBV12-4 CASSLRLAGGPNEQYF TGTGCCAGCAGTTTAAGGCTAGCGGGGGGGCCCAACGAGCAGTACTTC
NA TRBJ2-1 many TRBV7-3 CASSLTSYNEQFF TGTGCCAGCAGCTTAACGTCGTACAATGAGCAGTTCTTC
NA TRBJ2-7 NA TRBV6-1 CASSAVGTYEQYF TGTGCCAGCAGTGCCGTCGGAACCTACGAGCAGTACTTC
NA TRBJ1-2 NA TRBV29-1 CSVRGGENGYTF TGCAGCGTCCGTGGGGGGGAGAATGGCTACACCTTC
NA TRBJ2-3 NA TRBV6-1 CASSPRRTGTDTQYF TGTGCCAGCAGTCCCCGCAGGACAGGCACAGATACGCAGTATTTT
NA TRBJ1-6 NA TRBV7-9 CASSLDLQGMINSPLHF TGTGCCAGCAGCTTAGACTTACAGGGAATGATCAATTCACCCCTCCACTTT
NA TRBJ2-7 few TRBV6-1 CASSTRDGPYEQYF TGTGCCAGCAGTACCCGGGACGGTCCCTACGAGCAGTACTTC
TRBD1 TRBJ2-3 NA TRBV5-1 CASSLGGTGVQDTQYF TGCGCCAGCAGCTTGGGGGGGACAGGGGTTCAAGATACGCAGTATTTT
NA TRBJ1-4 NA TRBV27 CASSLSGGRGEKLFF TGTGCCAGCAGTTTATCGGGGGGGCGAGGGGAAAAACTGTTTTTT
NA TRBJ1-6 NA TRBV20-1 CSASSPQGNNSPLHF TGCAGTGCTAGCAGTCCCCAGGGGAATAATTCACCCCTCCACTTT